Listed below are T cell receptor beta chains from one sample, sequenced in a study of shared clonotypes between healthy human individuals. Some clones are missing from TCRdb's copy, which holds only in-frame ones; the method was immunoSEQ multiplex PCR. The table records about 1.5 million clones, under 99% of them present only once. The sequenced sample was naive CD4+ T cells sorted from blood. The receptor source for this set is a man aged 30-40 years in good health. The CDR3 runs from the conserved cysteine through the conserved F or W. D genes are given only for firm matches. For some rows the clone size is stated as once, few or many, or as a class when expanded; others skip it.

v_gene: TRBV10-3; d_gene: NA; abundance: NA; j_gene: TRBJ2-3; CDR3nt: TGTGCCATCAGTGCGTTGGCCACAGATACGCAGTATTTT; CDR3aa: CAISALATDTQYF
v_gene: TRBV19; d_gene: TRBD1; abundance: NA; j_gene: TRBJ1-5; CDR3nt: TGTGCCAGTAGTACGGACAGGGGTCAGCCCCAGCATTTT; CDR3aa: CASSTDRGQPQHF
v_gene: TRBV27; d_gene: NA; abundance: once; j_gene: TRBJ2-3; CDR3nt: TGTGCCAGCAGTTTGCGACGGACTAGCACAGATACGCAGTATTTT; CDR3aa: CASSLRRTSTDTQYF
v_gene: TRBV4-3; d_gene: TRBD1; abundance: NA; j_gene: TRBJ2-1; CDR3nt: TGCGCCAGCAGCCAAGGCCGGGGGACAGGGAGGGCCAATGAGCAGTTCTTC; CDR3aa: CASSQGRGTGRANEQFF
v_gene: TRBV7-6; d_gene: NA; abundance: NA; j_gene: TRBJ2-3; CDR3nt: TGTGCCAGCAGCTTAGGTTCTAGTAGCACAGATACGCAGTATTTT; CDR3aa: CASSLGSSSTDTQYF
v_gene: TRBV5-1; d_gene: NA; abundance: NA; j_gene: TRBJ2-7; CDR3nt: TGCGCCAGCAGCTTGCAGGATAGCGGTACCTACGAGCAGTACTTC; CDR3aa: CASSLQDSGTYEQYF
v_gene: TRBV10-3; d_gene: NA; abundance: once; j_gene: TRBJ1-3; CDR3nt: TGTGCCATCAGTAAAATCTCTGGAAACACCATATATTTT; CDR3aa: CAISKISGNTIYF
v_gene: TRBV19; d_gene: NA; abundance: NA; j_gene: TRBJ1-1; CDR3nt: TGTGCCAGTAGTATCGGACTAATTTTGAACACTGAAGCTTTCTTT; CDR3aa: CASSIGLILNTEAFF
v_gene: TRBV28; d_gene: NA; abundance: NA; j_gene: TRBJ1-3; CDR3nt: TGTGCCAGCAGTCCGCTCGGGGTTTCTGGAAACACCATATATTTT; CDR3aa: CASSPLGVSGNTIYF
v_gene: TRBV27; d_gene: NA; abundance: NA; j_gene: TRBJ2-7; CDR3nt: TGTGCCAGCAGCGGGCAGGCTCCCTACGAGCAGTACTTC; CDR3aa: CASSGQAPYEQYF
v_gene: TRBV5-6; d_gene: NA; abundance: once; j_gene: TRBJ2-3; CDR3nt: TGTGCCAGCAGACGAAGCGGTCTGTTCACAGATACGCAGTATTTT; CDR3aa: CASRRSGLFTDTQYF
v_gene: TRBV28; d_gene: NA; abundance: NA; j_gene: TRBJ1-5; CDR3nt: TGTGCCAGCAGTAATTCCGCAGGGGTTTGGCCCCAGCATTTT; CDR3aa: CASSNSAGVWPQHF
v_gene: TRBV7-2; d_gene: TRBD2; abundance: once; j_gene: TRBJ2-3; CDR3nt: TGTGCCAGCAGCACGCCTGGCGGGAGGGCCACAGATACGCAGTATTTT; CDR3aa: CASSTPGGRATDTQYF
v_gene: TRBV14; d_gene: TRBD2; abundance: NA; j_gene: TRBJ2-1; CDR3nt: TGTGCCAGCAGCCCTCACCTTGGGACTAGCGGGAATTTATACAATGAGCAGTTCTTC; CDR3aa: CASSPHLGTSGNLYNEQFF
v_gene: TRBV2; d_gene: NA; abundance: NA; j_gene: TRBJ2-7; CDR3nt: TGTGCCAGCATGCCGGAAGCCAACTCCTACGAGCAGTACTTC; CDR3aa: CASMPEANSYEQYF
v_gene: TRBV2; d_gene: TRBD1; abundance: NA; j_gene: TRBJ1-1; CDR3nt: TGTGCCAGCAAGACGGACAGGGGGAGGAACACTGAAGCTTTCTTT; CDR3aa: CASKTDRGRNTEAFF
v_gene: TRBV6-1; d_gene: NA; abundance: NA; j_gene: TRBJ2-7; CDR3nt: TGTGCCAGCAGTGAAGGGGGGTACGAGCAGTACTTC; CDR3aa: CASSEGGYEQYF
v_gene: TRBV5-4; d_gene: NA; abundance: NA; j_gene: TRBJ2-1; CDR3nt: TGTGCCAGCAGCCACCAGACCAGAAGGGGGGACAATGAGCAGTTCTTC; CDR3aa: CASSHQTRRGDNEQFF
v_gene: TRBV5-1; d_gene: NA; abundance: NA; j_gene: TRBJ2-7; CDR3nt: TGCGCCAGCAGCCCCGGGACTGTTCTCTACGAGCAGTACTTC; CDR3aa: CASSPGTVLYEQYF
v_gene: TRBV19; d_gene: NA; abundance: NA; j_gene: TRBJ2-1; CDR3nt: TGTGCCAGTACCCCAGGGAAAACCTACAATGAGCAGTTCTTC; CDR3aa: CASTPGKTYNEQFF
v_gene: TRBV16; d_gene: NA; abundance: once; j_gene: TRBJ2-3; CDR3nt: TGTGCCAGCAGCCAATCCGGGGTGGAGATCACAGATACGCAGTATTTT; CDR3aa: CASSQSGVEITDTQYF
v_gene: TRBV6-6; d_gene: TRBD1; abundance: once; j_gene: TRBJ2-2; CDR3nt: TGTGCCAGCAGACAATGGGGGACAGACGTGACCGGGGAGCTGTTTTTT; CDR3aa: CASRQWGTDVTGELFF
v_gene: TRBV5-4; d_gene: TRBD2; abundance: NA; j_gene: TRBJ2-1; CDR3nt: TGTGCCAGCAGCTTGGGATCAGCCCGAGCGGGGAATGAGCAGTTCTTC; CDR3aa: CASSLGSARAGNEQFF
v_gene: TRBV7-2; d_gene: NA; abundance: NA; j_gene: TRBJ2-2; CDR3nt: TGTGCCAGCAGCTTAGGTACCGGGGAGCTGTTTTTT; CDR3aa: CASSLGTGELFF
v_gene: TRBV28; d_gene: TRBD2; abundance: NA; j_gene: TRBJ2-2; CDR3nt: TGTGCCAGCAGTTATCTAGCGGGAGGGGGCACCGGGGAGCTGTTTTTT; CDR3aa: CASSYLAGGGTGELFF
v_gene: TRBV7-9; d_gene: TRBD1; abundance: NA; j_gene: TRBJ2-1; CDR3nt: TGTGCCAGCAGCTTAGTTGGGGGGACAGGGGCCAATGAGCAGTTCTTC; CDR3aa: CASSLVGGTGANEQFF
v_gene: TRBV25-1; d_gene: NA; abundance: once; j_gene: TRBJ1-4; CDR3nt: TGTGCCAGCAGGGCGGAAGAAAAACTGTTTTTT; CDR3aa: CASRAEEKLFF
v_gene: TRBV29-1; d_gene: NA; abundance: NA; j_gene: TRBJ2-5; CDR3nt: TGCAGCGTTGTGCGGGGTCGGGGGACCCAGTACTTC; CDR3aa: CSVVRGRGTQYF